This is a list of T cell receptor beta chains from one sample in a study of T cell responses to AZD1222 COVID-19 vaccine. Assay used: immunoSEQ multiplex PCR; TCRdb lists only in-frame clones, some missing. The table lists some 120,000 clones, around 90% of them singletons. The material sequenced was peripheral blood, taken on day 0 of MenACWY control vaccination. These receptors originate from an adult in good health. CDR3s include the opening cysteine and the closing phenylalanine or tryptophan. D genes are given only for firm matches. The listing skips clone size in some rows; elsewhere it reads once, few, many or a size class.

>TRBV6-5|TRBJ2-7|15|NA|NA
CASRPPFGGSYEQYF
TGTGCCAGCAGGCCTCCCTTTGGTGGGTCCTACGAGCAGTACTTC
>TRBV30|TRBJ1-2|13|NA|NA
CAWSVLANYGYTF
TGTGCCTGGAGTGTTTTAGCCAACTATGGCTACACCTTC
>TRBV6-4|TRBJ2-1|15|TRBD2|NA
CASSDRLAPYNEQFF
TGTGCCAGCAGTGACCGACTAGCGCCATACAATGAGCAGTTCTTC
>TRBV18|TRBJ2-4|20|TRBD2|NA
CASSPRGATSGRSPINIQYF
TGTGCCAGCTCACCAAGGGGGGCGACTAGCGGGAGGAGTCCCATAAACATTCAGTACTTC
>TRBV28|TRBJ2-2|12|NA|NA
CASSVLTGELFF
TGTGCCAGCAGTGTCTTGACCGGGGAGCTGTTTTTT
>TRBV7-9|TRBJ1-4|14|NA|NA
CASSPQGRDEKLFF
TGTGCCAGCAGCCCCCAGGGAAGGGATGAAAAACTGTTTTTT
>TRBV12-5|TRBJ2-6|13|NA|NA
CASGVSGANVLTF
TGTGCTAGTGGAGTGTCTGGGGCCAACGTCCTGACTTTC
>TRBV11-3|TRBJ2-2|13|NA|NA
CASSLIDEGELFF
TGTGCCAGCAGCTTAATAGACGAGGGGGAGCTGTTTTTT
>TRBV19|TRBJ2-7|14|TRBD2|few
CASSRTSGTHEQYF
TGTGCCAGTAGTAGGACTAGCGGGACCCACGAGCAGTACTTC
>TRBV7-9|TRBJ1-4|15|TRBD1|NA
CASSVMGQGSEKLFF
TGTGCCAGCAGCGTCATGGGACAGGGGTCTGAAAAACTGTTTTTT
>TRBV3-1/TRBV3-2|TRBJ1-2|15|TRBD1|NA
CASSQLGTGRDGYTF
TGTGCCAGCAGCCAACTCGGGACAGGGAGAGATGGCTACACCTTC
>TRBV29-1|TRBJ2-7|14|NA|NA
CSVGVHPSSYEQYF
TGCAGCGTTGGGGTTCACCCGAGCTCCTACGAGCAGTACTTC
>TRBV9|TRBJ2-7|15|TRBD2|once
CASSQTSGRNNEQYF
TGTGCCAGCAGCCAGACTAGCGGGAGAAACAACGAGCAGTACTTC
>TRBV28|TRBJ1-2|13|NA|NA
CASSLLSEGGYTF
TGTGCCAGCAGTTTACTCAGTGAAGGCGGCTACACCTTC
>TRBV5-1|TRBJ2-1|15|TRBD2|NA
CASSLGGSSYNEQFF
TGCGCCAGCAGCTTGGGCGGGAGCTCCTACAATGAGCAGTTCTTC
>TRBV30|TRBJ2-3|16|TRBD2|once
CALGLAGGSSTDTQYF
TGTGCCTTAGGACTAGCGGGAGGCTCTAGCACAGATACGCAGTATTTT
>TRBV7-2|TRBJ1-5|13|NA|NA
CASSPGRNQPQHF
TGTGCCAGCAGCCCCGGGCGAAATCAGCCCCAGCATTTT
>TRBV14|TRBJ2-7|14|NA|NA
CASSQGRTGDEQYF
TGTGCCAGCAGCCAAGGGAGAACAGGAGACGAGCAGTACTTC
>TRBV11-2|TRBJ2-5|17|NA|once
CASSLDQRARDGETQYF
TGTGCCAGCAGCTTAGATCAACGAGCAAGGGATGGAGAGACCCAGTACTTC
>TRBV7-9|TRBJ2-7|16|TRBD2|NA
CASSYSGLAFSYEQYF
TGTGCCAGCAGCTACTCCGGACTAGCCTTCTCCTACGAGCAGTACTTC
>TRBV23-1|TRBJ2-2|13|NA|NA
CASHCACAGELFF
TGCGCCAGTCATTGCGCGTGCGCCGGGGAGCTGTTTTTT
>TRBV2|TRBJ1-5|15|TRBD1|NA
CASRDRGLDNQPQHF
TGTGCCAGCAGGGACAGGGGGCTAGACAATCAGCCCCAGCATTTT
>TRBV5-1|TRBJ1-1|17|NA|NA
CASSLGQGGFSNTEAFF
TGCGCCAGCAGCTTGGGGCAGGGAGGGTTTTCGAACACTGAAGCTTTCTTT
>TRBV18|TRBJ2-1|12|TRBD2|NA
CASSPPATSEFF
TGTGCCAGCTCACCACCGGCAACTAGCGAGTTCTTC
>TRBV6-2/TRBV6-3|TRBJ2-5|17|TRBD2|NA
CASSYGLLAGAQETQYF
TGTGCCAGCAGTTACGGCCTGCTAGCGGGAGCGCAAGAGACCCAGTACTTC
>TRBV7-6|TRBJ2-2|14|NA|NA
CASIGNLLTGELFF
TGTGCCAGCATCGGGAATTTGCTCACCGGGGAGCTGTTTTTT
>TRBV5-1|TRBJ2-3|13|NA|NA
CASSLKSTDTQYF
TGCGCCAGCAGCTTGAAAAGCACAGATACGCAGTATTTT
>TRBV7-2|TRBJ1-5|16|TRBD1|NA
CASTGSAGGLYQPQHF
TGTGCCAGCACGGGGTCGGCAGGGGGCCTTTATCAGCCCCAGCATTTT
>TRBV20-1|TRBJ2-5|11|NA|NA
CSALRWETQYF
TGCAGTGCCCTAAGATGGGAGACCCAGTACTTC
>TRBV5-1|TRBJ1-3|14|NA|NA
CASSSAQAGNTIYF
TGCGCCAGCAGCTCCGCCCAGGCTGGAAACACCATATATTTT
>TRBV5-1|TRBJ2-7|14|NA|NA
CASSGGGRGYEQYF
TGCGCCAGCAGCGGGGGCGGGAGAGGCTACGAGCAGTACTTC
>TRBV28|TRBJ2-7|12|NA|NA
CASRTRPYEQYF
TGTGCCAGCAGGACGAGACCTTACGAGCAGTACTTC
>TRBV2|TRBJ2-5|14|NA|NA
CASTPGTSGETQYF
TGTGCCAGCACCCCCGGGACCTCCGGGGAGACCCAGTACTTC
>TRBV4-1|TRBJ1-3|14|NA|NA
CASSQILSGNTIYF
TGCGCCAGCAGCCAAATTCTCTCTGGAAACACCATATATTTT
>TRBV12-3/TRBV12-4|TRBJ1-4|11|NA|once
CASSFGGKLFF
TGTGCCAGCAGTTTCGGAGGAAAACTGTTTTTT
>TRBV20-1|TRBJ1-1|11|NA|NA
CSASTPAQAFF
TGCAGTGCTAGTACCCCGGCGCAGGCTTTCTTT
>TRBV23-1|TRBJ2-1|17|TRBD2|NA
CASSQSKREGSYNEQFF
TGCGCCAGCAGTCAATCAAAGCGGGAGGGCTCCTACAATGAGCAGTTCTTC
>TRBV6-5|TRBJ2-7|13|NA|NA
CASTDGFSYEQYF
TGTGCCAGCACCGACGGGTTCTCCTACGAGCAGTACTTC
>TRBV11-1|TRBJ2-3|14|NA|NA
CASSLTDTTDTQYF
TGTGCCAGCAGCTTAACCGATACCACAGATACGCAGTATTTT